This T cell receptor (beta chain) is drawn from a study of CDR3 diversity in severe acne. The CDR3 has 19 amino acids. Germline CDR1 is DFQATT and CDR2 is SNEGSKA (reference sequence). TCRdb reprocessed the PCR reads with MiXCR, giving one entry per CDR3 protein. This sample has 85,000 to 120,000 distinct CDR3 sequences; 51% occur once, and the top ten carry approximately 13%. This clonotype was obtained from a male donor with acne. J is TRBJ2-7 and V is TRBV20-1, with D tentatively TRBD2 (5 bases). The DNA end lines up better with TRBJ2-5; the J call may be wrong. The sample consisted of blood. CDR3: CSARDYGGPQPGDQETQYF. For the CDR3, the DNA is TGCAGTGCTAGAGATTACGGCGGGCCACAGCCCGGGGACCAAGAGACCCAGTACTTC.